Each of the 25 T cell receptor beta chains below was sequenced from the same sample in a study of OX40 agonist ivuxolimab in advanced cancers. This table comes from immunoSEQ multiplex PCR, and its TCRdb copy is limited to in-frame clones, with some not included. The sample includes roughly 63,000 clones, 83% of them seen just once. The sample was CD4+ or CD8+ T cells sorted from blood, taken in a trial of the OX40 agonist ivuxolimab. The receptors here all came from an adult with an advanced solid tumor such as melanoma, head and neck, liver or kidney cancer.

This CDR3 is CASSDRVASGGYTF. DNA for the CDR3: TGTGCCAGCAGTGACAGGGTTGCAAGCGGGGGCTACACCTTC. The chain links TRBV25-1 to TRBJ1-2, with D maybe TRBD1 (5 bases). The CDR3 has 14 residues. Between the trimmed V and J ends, which lost 3 bases and 8 bases, there was a span of 16 bases. Germline-derived CDR1 and CDR2 are MGHDK and SYGVNS.

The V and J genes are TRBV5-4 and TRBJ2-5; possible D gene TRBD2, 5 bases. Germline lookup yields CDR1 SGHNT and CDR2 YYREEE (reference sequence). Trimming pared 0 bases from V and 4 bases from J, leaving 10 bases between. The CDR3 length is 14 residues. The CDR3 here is CASSLGLALETQYF. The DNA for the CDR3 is TGTGCCAGCAGCTTGGGGCTAGCCTTAGAGACCCAGTACTTC.

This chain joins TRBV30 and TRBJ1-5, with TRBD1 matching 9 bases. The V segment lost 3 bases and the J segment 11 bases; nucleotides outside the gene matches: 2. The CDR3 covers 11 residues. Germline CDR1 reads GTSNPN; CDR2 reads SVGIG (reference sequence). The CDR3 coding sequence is TGTGCCTGGAGCCGGGACAGGGCCCAGCATTTT. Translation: CAWSRDRAQHF.

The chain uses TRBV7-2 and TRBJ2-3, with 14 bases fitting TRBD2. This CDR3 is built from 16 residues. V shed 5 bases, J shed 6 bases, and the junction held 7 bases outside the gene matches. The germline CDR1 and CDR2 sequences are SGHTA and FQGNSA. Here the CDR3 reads CASSPFGTSGGDTQYF. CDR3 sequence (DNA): TGTGCCAGCAGCCCGTTCGGGACTAGCGGGGGCGATACGCAGTATTTT.

CDR3 amino acids: CASSGKGGGANVLTF. The CDR3, as DNA: TGTGCCAGCAGCGGAAAGGGAGGTGGGGCCAACGTCCTGACTTTC. The rearrangement joins TRBV9 to TRBJ2-6; possibly TRBD2 for D (6 bases). This CDR3 has 15 amino acids. Trimming removed 3 bases at V and 3 bases at J, with 10 bases between. CDR1 is SGDLS, CDR2 YYNGEE, per germline.

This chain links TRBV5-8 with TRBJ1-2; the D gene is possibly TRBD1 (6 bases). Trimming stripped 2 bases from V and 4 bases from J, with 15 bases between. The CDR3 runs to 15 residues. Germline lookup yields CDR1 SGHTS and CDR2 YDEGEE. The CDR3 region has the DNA TGTGCCAGCAGCTTACTACAGGGAGGGCTCTATGGCTACACCTTC. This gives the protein CASSLLQGGLYGYTF. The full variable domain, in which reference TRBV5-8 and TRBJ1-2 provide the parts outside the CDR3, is EAGVTQSPTHLIKTRGQQATLRCSPISGHTSVYWYQQALGLGLQFLLWYDEGEERNRGNFPPRFSGRQFPNYSSELNVNALELEDSALYLCASSLLQGGLYGYTFGSGTRLTVV.

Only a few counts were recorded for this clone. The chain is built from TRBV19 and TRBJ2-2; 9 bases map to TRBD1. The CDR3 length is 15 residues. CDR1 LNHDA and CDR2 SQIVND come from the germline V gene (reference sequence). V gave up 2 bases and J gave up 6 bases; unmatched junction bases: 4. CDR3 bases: TGTGCCAGTAGTATAAACAGGGGGCGACCCGGGGAGCTGTTTTTT. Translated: CASSINRGRPGELFF.

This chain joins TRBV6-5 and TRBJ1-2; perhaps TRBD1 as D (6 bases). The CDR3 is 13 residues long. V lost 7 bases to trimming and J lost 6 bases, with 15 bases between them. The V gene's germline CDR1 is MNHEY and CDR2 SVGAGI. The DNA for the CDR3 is TGTGCCAGCAAGGACAGCCGGAAGGATGGCTACACCTTC. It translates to CASKDSRKDGYTF.

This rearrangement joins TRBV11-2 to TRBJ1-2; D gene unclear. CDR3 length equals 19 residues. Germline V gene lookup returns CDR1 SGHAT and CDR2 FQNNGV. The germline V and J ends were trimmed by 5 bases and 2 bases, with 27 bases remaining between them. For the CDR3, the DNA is TGTGCCAGCAGCCCTAGTGCTTGGAGAAGGGCCCGATTAAACTATGGCTACACCTTC. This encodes CASSPSAWRRARLNYGYTF.

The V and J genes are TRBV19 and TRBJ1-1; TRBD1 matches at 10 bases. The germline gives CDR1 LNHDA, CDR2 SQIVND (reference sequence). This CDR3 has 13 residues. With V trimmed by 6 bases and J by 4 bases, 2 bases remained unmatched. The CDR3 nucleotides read TGTGCCAGTAGGACAGGGGGCTCCACTGAAGCTTTCTTT. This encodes CASRTGGSTEAFF.

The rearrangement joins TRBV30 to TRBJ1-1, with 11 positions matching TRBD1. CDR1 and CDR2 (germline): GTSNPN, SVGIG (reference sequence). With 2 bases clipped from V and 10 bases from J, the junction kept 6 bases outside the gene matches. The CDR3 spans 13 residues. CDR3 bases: TGTGCCTGGAGTTTCGGACAGGGGGCGGGAGCTTTCTTT. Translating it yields CAWSFGQGAGAFF.

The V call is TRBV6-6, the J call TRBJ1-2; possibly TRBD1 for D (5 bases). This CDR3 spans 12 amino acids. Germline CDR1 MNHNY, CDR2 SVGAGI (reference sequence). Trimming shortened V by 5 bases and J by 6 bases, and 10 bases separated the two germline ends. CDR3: CASSTQGDGYTF. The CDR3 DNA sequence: TGTGCCAGCAGTACCCAGGGAGATGGCTACACCTTC.

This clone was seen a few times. The CDR3: CASSPWTGITGELFF. The CDR3, as DNA: TGTGCCAGCAGTCCCTGGACAGGGATTACCGGGGAGCTGTTTTTT. The rearrangement joins TRBV6-1 to TRBJ2-2; 8 nucleotides match TRBD1. The CDR3 loop spans 15 amino acids. CDR1 is MNHNS, CDR2 SASEGT, per germline. The trim removed 5 bases at V and 5 bases at J, leaving 7 bases unmatched.

The CDR3 loop reads CAWATTFGGGTDTQYF. DNA for the CDR3: TGTGCCTGGGCGACGACTTTTGGGGGCGGCACAGATACGCAGTATTTT. V gene TRBV30 combines with J gene TRBJ2-3; tentatively, D is TRBD1 (6 bases). Trimming stripped 5 bases from V and 1 base from J, with 19 bases between. In germline, CDR1 is GTSNPN, CDR2 SVGIG (reference sequence). There are 16 residues in the CDR3. Supplemented by reference TRBV30 and TRBJ2-3, the full variable domain reads SQTIHQWPATLVQPVGSPLSLECTVEGTSNPNLYWYRQAAGRGLQLLFYSVGIGQISSEVPQNLSASRPQDRQFILSSKKLLLSDSGFYLCAWATTFGGGTDTQYFGPGTRLTVL.

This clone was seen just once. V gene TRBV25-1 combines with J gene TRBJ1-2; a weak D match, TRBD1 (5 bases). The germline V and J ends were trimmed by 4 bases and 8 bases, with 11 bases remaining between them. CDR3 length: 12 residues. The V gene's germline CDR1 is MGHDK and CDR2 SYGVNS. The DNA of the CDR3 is TGTGCCAGCAGTGGAAGGGGTGAGGGCTACACCTTC. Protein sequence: CASSGRGEGYTF.

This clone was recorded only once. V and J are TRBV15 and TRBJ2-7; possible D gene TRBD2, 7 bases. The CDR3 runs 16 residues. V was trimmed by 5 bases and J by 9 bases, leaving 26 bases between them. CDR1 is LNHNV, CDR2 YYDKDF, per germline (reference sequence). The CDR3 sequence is CATSFHEGGKQYVQYF. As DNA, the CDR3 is TGTGCCACCAGCTTTCATGAGGGGGGGAAACAGTATGTGCAGTACTTC. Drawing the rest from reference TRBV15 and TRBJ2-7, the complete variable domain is DAMVIQNPRYQVTQFGKPVTLSCSQTLNHNVMYWYQQKSSQAPKLLFHYYDKDFNNEADTPDNFQSRRPNTSFCFLDIRSPGLGDTAMYLCATSFHEGGKQYVQYFGPGTRLTVT.

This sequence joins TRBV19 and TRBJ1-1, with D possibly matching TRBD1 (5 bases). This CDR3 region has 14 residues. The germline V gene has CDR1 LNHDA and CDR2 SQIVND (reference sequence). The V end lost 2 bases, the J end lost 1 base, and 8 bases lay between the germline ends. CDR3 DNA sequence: TGTGCCAGTAGTATACAACAGGCGAACACTGAAGCTTTCTTT. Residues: CASSIQQANTEAFF.

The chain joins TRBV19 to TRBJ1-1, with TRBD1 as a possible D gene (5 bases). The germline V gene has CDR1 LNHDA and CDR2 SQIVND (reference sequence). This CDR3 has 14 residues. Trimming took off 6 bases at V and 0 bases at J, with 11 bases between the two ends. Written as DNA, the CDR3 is TGTGCCAGTAGCTGGCCAGGGATGAACACTGAAGCTTTCTTT. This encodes CASSWPGMNTEAFF.

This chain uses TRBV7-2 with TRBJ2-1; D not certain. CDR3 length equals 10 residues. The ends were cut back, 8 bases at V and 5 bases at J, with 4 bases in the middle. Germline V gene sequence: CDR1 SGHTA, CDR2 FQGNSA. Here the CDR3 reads CASGDNEQFF. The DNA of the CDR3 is TGTGCCAGCGGAGACAATGAGCAGTTCTTC.

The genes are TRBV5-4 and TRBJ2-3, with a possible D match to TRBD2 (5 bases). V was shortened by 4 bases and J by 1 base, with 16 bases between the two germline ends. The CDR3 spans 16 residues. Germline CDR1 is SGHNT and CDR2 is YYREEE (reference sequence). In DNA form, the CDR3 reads TGTGCCAGCAGCACCCCGACCTGGCGGGGCACAGATACGCAGTATTTT. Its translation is CASSTPTWRGTDTQYF.

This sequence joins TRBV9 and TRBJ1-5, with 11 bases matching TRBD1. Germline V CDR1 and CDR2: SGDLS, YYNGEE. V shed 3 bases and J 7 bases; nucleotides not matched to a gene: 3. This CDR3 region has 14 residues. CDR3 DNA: TGTGCCAGCAGCGAGGGGACAGGGGGACAGCCCCAGCATTTT. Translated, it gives CASSEGTGGQPQHF.

The CDR3, as DNA: TGTGCCAGCAGTTACGCGTACACGGGGAATCAGCCCCAGCATTTT. Its translation is CASSYAYTGNQPQHF. V usage is TRBV6-6 and J usage is TRBJ1-5; D uncertain. The CDR3 sequence is 15 residues long. V was pared by 2 bases and J by 4 bases, with 12 bases between. From germline, CDR1 is MNHNY and CDR2 SVGAGI (reference sequence).

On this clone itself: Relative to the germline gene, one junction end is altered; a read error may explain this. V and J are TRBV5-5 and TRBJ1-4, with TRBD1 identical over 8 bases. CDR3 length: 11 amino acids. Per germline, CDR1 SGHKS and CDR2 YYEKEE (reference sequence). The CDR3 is CASSSEGDRIF. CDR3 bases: TGTGCCAGCAGCTCGGAGGGGGACAGGATTTTT.

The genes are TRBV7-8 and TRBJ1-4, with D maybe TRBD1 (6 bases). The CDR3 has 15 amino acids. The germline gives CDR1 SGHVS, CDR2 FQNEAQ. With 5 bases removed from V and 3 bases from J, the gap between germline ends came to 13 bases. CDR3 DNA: TGTGCCAGCAGCGCCTACAGGGTGTCTAATGAAAAACTGTTTTTT. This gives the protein CASSAYRVSNEKLFF. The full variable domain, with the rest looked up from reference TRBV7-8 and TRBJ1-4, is GAGVSQSPRYKVAKRGQDVALRCDPISGHVSLFWYQQALGQGPEFLTYFQNEAQLDKSGLPSDRFFAERPEGSVSTLKIQRTQQEDSAVYLCASSAYRVSNEKLFFGSGTQLSVL.

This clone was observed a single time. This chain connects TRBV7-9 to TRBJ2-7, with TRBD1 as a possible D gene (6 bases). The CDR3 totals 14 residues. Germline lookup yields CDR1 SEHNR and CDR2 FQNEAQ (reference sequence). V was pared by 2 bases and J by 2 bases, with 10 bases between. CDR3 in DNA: TGTGCCAGCAGCTTACAGGCAGGGGCCTACGAGCAGTACTTC. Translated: CASSLQAGAYEQYF.